The rows below give T cell receptor beta chains drawn from one sample of a study of cytomegalovirus exposure and HLA in healthy donors. Generated by immunoSEQ multiplex PCR, the TCRdb table keeps only in-frame clones and is missing some. The repertoire table contains tens of thousands of clones. Sequences were obtained from PBMCs. Source of these receptors: a human donor in good health. The CDR3 runs from the conserved cysteine through the conserved F or W. The D gene is left open where the match is weak.

d_gene | j_gene | len | v_gene | CDR3nt | CDR3aa
TRBD1 | TRBJ2-3 | 14 | TRBV29-1 | TGCAGCGTTGGCTCCGGGACAGCCTCCGATACGCAGTATTTT | CSVGSGTASDTQYF
TRBD2 | TRBJ2-5 | 13 | TRBV29-1 | TGCAGCGTTCCCGGGGGGGCCCAGAAGACCCAGTACTTC | CSVPGGAQKTQYF
- | TRBJ1-1 | 16 | TRBV7-9 | TGTGCCAGCAGCTCCCAGGGGCAAAGGGGGAACACTGAAGCTTTCTTT | CASSSQGQRGNTEAFF
TRBD1 | TRBJ1-6 | 15 | TRBV5-1 | TGCGCCAGCAGCATTCAGGGGGTCGATAATTCACCCCTCCACTTT | CASSIQGVDNSPLHF
TRBD1 | TRBJ1-1 | 15 | TRBV11-3 | TGTACCAGCAGCCTCCGGACAGGGGGGGACACTGAAGCTTTCTTT | CTSSLRTGGDTEAFF
- | TRBJ2-7 | 13 | TRBV27 | TGTGCCAGCAGTTTGGGAGACGCCTACGAGCAGTACTTC | CASSLGDAYEQYF
TRBD1 | TRBJ1-1 | 15 | TRBV7-2 | TGTGCCAGCAGCTTGGGTTTCAGGGGGGCCCCTGAAGCTTTCTTT | CASSLGFRGAPEAFF
- | TRBJ1-1 | 13 | TRBV7-9 | TGTGCCAGCAGCTTAAAGGGGGAGACTGAAGCTTTCTTT | CASSLKGETEAFF
- | TRBJ1-1 | 14 | TRBV9 | TGTGCCAGCAGCGCCTCGGGAGGGGTGACTGAAGCTTTCTTT | CASSASGGVTEAFF
- | TRBJ1-2 | 14 | TRBV30 | TGTGCCTGGAGTGTCCACCAGGGGCTTCAGGGCTACACCTTC | CAWSVHQGLQGYTF
TRBD1 | TRBJ2-5 | 14 | TRBV27 | TGTGCCAGCAGTCCGACCGGGACAGGGGAGACCCAGTACTTC | CASSPTGTGETQYF
- | TRBJ2-7 | 14 | TRBV5-1 | TGCGCCAGCAGCATAGGGAACAGGGCCTACGAGCAGTACTTC | CASSIGNRAYEQYF
- | TRBJ1-1 | 16 | TRBV11-2 | TGTGCCAGCAGCTTAGATCAGGGTGGGGCGAACACTGAAGCTTTCTTT | CASSLDQGGANTEAFF
- | TRBJ1-6 | 15 | TRBV7-9 | TGTGCCAGCAGCCCCTTTATCTGGGGCCTCGCACCCCTCCACTTT | CASSPFIWGLAPLHF
TRBD1 | TRBJ2-7 | 16 | TRBV14 | TGTGCCAGCAGCCAACAATCCGGGACAGGGGTATACGAGCAGTACTTC | CASSQQSGTGVYEQYF
- | TRBJ1-5 | 12 | TRBV28 | TGTGCCAGCAGTTTAGCCTCGGGGCCCCAGCATTTT | CASSLASGPQHF
TRBD1 | TRBJ1-1 | 15 | TRBV11-2 | TGTGCCAGCAGCCCCCGGACAGGGGGATTCACTGAAGCTTTCTTT | CASSPRTGGFTEAFF
TRBD1 | TRBJ1-5 | 17 | TRBV19 | TGTGCCAGTAGTTCCCAGCGAGCGACAGGGGGCGGTCAGCCCCAGCATTTT | CASSSQRATGGGQPQHF
TRBD1 | TRBJ1-4 | 16 | TRBV9 | TGTGCCAGCAGCGAGGGACAGGGGGTATCTAACGAAAAACTGTTTTTT | CASSEGQGVSNEKLFF
TRBD1 | TRBJ2-7 | 17 | TRBV5-1 | TGCGCCAGCAGCGACCCGCGACAGGGGCCAGCCTCCTACGAGCAGTACTTC | CASSDPRQGPASYEQYF
- | TRBJ1-3 | 17 | TRBV9 | TGTGCCAGCAGCGCGAGGGTGGCGGGGAACTCTGGAAACACCATATATTTT | CASSARVAGNSGNTIYF
- | TRBJ2-3 | 12 | TRBV29-1 | TGCAGCGGGGAAAGGGGCGATTATACGCAGTATTTT | CSGERGDYTQYF
- | TRBJ2-3 | 14 | TRBV9 | TGTGCCAGCAGCTTTAGCGGTAGGGAGGATACGCAGTATTTT | CASSFSGREDTQYF
- | TRBJ2-5 | 16 | TRBV28 | TGTGCCAGCAGTTTTTGGGGAGGGGGGTACCAAGAGACCCAGTACTTC | CASSFWGGGYQETQYF
- | TRBJ1-6 | 15 | TRBV5-1 | TGCGCCAGCAGCTTGGCCGTGGCCGATAATTCACCCCTCCACTTT | CASSLAVADNSPLHF
TRBD1 | TRBJ1-1 | 12 | TRBV28 | TGTGCCAGCAGTTCGGGACAGGGGAGCGCTTTCTTT | CASSSGQGSAFF
- | TRBJ2-3 | 16 | TRBV6-5 | TGTGCCAGCAGTTGGGGGAGCGGGTTAAGCACAGATACGCAGTATTTT | CASSWGSGLSTDTQYF
- | TRBJ2-1 | 13 | TRBV6-1 | TGTGCCAGCAGCCATACTATATACAATGAGCAGTTCTTC | CASSHTIYNEQFF
- | TRBJ1-1 | 14 | TRBV19 | TGTGCCAGTAGTCTTACTTCCAAGAACACTGAAGCTTTCTTT | CASSLTSKNTEAFF
TRBD1 | TRBJ2-7 | 13 | TRBV2 | TGTGCCAGCAAAGACAGGGGGCTGTGGGAGCAGTACTTC | CASKDRGLWEQYF
- | TRBJ2-1 | 14 | TRBV7-3 | TGTGCCAGCAGCTTGGAGGTAACCTACAATGAGCAGTTCTTC | CASSLEVTYNEQFF
- | TRBJ1-2 | 11 | TRBV5-6 | TGTGCCAGCAGCTTCAGGGGTGGCTACACCTTC | CASSFRGGYTF
TRBD1 | TRBJ1-4 | 14 | TRBV30 | TGTGCCTGGAGGGGGGACAGTTGGTTTGGGAAACTGTTTTTT | CAWRGDSWFGKLFF
- | TRBJ2-5 | 15 | TRBV18 | TGTGCCAGCTCACCCGGGGACATTATGGGGGAGACCCAGTACTTC | CASSPGDIMGETQYF
- | TRBJ2-2 | 16 | TRBV5-1 | TGCGCCAGCAGCCTCACTACAGGGCAAAGGACCGGGGAGCTGTTTTTT | CASSLTTGQRTGELFF
TRBD1 | TRBJ2-5 | 15 | TRBV28 | TGTGCCAGCAGTTTCGGTGGGACAGGGCAGGAGACCCAGTACTTC | CASSFGGTGQETQYF
- | TRBJ1-3 | 15 | TRBV5-5 | TGTGCCAGCAGCAGGTCGCAGGGCTCTGGAAACACCATATATTTT | CASSRSQGSGNTIYF